The present T cell receptor (beta chain) was sequenced within a study of blood T cell repertoires in COVID-19. The CDR3 covers 16 residues. Germline V gene lookup returns CDR1 MNHNY and CDR2 SVGAGI (reference sequence). V shed 4 bases and J 4 bases; nucleotides not matched to a gene: 8. Original handling: Amplification from reference gene primers served as the basis for estimated nucleated cell counts. The data were produced by immunoSEQ multiplex PCR, yet TCRdb's version contains in-frame clones alone and is incomplete. The DNA was the basis for D and trimming; V, J and clone size are from that table. The sample lists about 75,000 clones, roughly 70% occurring once.

The V call is TRBV6-6, the J call TRBJ1-3; 9 bases map to TRBD1. This receptor was taken from a human donor with acute or convalescent COVID-19. The donor label of this sample is uncertain. Source material: peripheral blood. The CDR3 region has the DNA TGTGCCAGCAGTTCTTACAGGGGGCAAAGGGGAAACACCATATATTTT. This gives the protein CASSSYRGQRGNTIYF.